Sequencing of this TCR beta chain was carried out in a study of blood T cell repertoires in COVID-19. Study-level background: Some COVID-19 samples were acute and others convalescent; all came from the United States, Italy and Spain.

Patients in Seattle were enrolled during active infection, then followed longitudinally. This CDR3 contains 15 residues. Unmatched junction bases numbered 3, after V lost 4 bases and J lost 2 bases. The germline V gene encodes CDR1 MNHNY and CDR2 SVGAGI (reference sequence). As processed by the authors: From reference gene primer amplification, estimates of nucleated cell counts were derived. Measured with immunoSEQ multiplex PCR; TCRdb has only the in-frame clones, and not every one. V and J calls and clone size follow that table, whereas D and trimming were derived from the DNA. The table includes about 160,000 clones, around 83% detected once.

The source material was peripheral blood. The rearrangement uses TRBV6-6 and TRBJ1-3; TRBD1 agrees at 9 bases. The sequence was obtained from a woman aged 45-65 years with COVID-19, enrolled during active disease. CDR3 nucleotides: TGTGCCAGCAGTTCGAGACAGGGGGCTGGAAACACCATATATTTT. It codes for CASSSRQGAGNTIYF.